What follows are 24 T cell receptor beta chains derived from one specimen sequenced in a study of T-cell reconstitution after alpha-beta-depleted transplantation in children. The TCRbeta library was prepared with unique molecular identifiers. TCRdb analysed the PCR reads with MiXCR anew, one entry per CDR3 protein. This table has about 980,000 distinct CDR3 sequences, around 30% appearing once. This material consisted of PBMCs, mostly from graft donor cells, taken 360 days after TCRalphabeta/CD19-depleted stem cell transplant. Every receptor here comes from a boy younger than two who had a stem cell transplant for SCID, so the T cells may come from the graft donor.

The chain employs TRBV5-5 and TRBJ2-3, with TRBD1 identical over 7 bases. CDR1 is SGHKS and CDR2 is YYEKEE in the germline V gene (reference sequence). The CDR3 is 15 amino acids. The V gene end was trimmed by 4 bases and the J gene end by 0 bases; junction bases not matched to a gene: 5. CDR3 in DNA: TGTGCCAGCAGCCGATGGGACAGTAGCACAGATACGCAGTATTTT. Translating it yields CASSRWDSSTDTQYF.

In its sample, this clonotype was seen a few times. The chain uses TRBV9 and TRBJ2-1, with 10 bases aligning to TRBD2. In germline, CDR1 is SGDLS, CDR2 YYNGEE. J lost 9 bases, V lost 4 bases, and 13 bases had no gene match. The CDR3 length is 16 residues. The CDR3: CASSITSGTTGSEQFF. CDR3 DNA sequence: TGTGCCAGCAGCATTACTAGCGGGACAACCGGGAGTGAGCAGTTCTTC.

This clonotype was seen only a few times. The J gene is TRBJ2-5, the V gene TRBV7-2; D assignment may be TRBD1 or TRBD2 (5 bases each). The CDR3 extends over 15 amino acids. Germline CDR1 reads SGHTA; CDR2 reads FQGNSA. Between the trimmed V and J ends, which lost 4 bases and 0 bases, there was a span of 12 bases. CDR3 in amino acids: CASSWGKLYQETQYF. Written as DNA, the CDR3 is TGTGCCAGCAGCTGGGGGAAATTGTACCAAGAGACCCAGTACTTC.

There are a few counts of this clonotype. The chain combines TRBV5-1 with TRBJ2-5; 9 positions agree with TRBD1. The V and J ends lost 4 bases and 5 bases, in that order; junction bases with no gene match: 9. The CDR3 contains 15 residues. Germline V gene lookup returns CDR1 SGHRS and CDR2 YFSETQ. CDR3: CASSGGTGNSETQYF. CDR3 nucleotide sequence: TGCGCCAGCAGCGGTGGGACAGGGAATTCGGAGACCCAGTACTTC.

J is TRBJ1-1 and V is TRBV5-6, with D tentatively TRBD1 (6 bases). V lost 4 bases and J lost 0, with 13 bases in between. CDR1 and CDR2 (germline): SGHDT, YYEEEE. This CDR3 has 15 amino acids. The CDR3 spells CASSLPGQLNTEAFF. The CDR3 coding sequence is TGTGCCAGCAGCCTTCCTGGACAGCTGAACACTGAAGCTTTCTTT.

The chain links TRBV7-9 to TRBJ2-7; possible D gene TRBD1, 6 bases. This CDR3 is built from 16 residues. Germline V CDR1 and CDR2: SEHNR, FQNEAQ (reference sequence). The germline V and J ends were trimmed by 4 bases and 1 base, with 17 bases remaining between them. The chain's CDR3 is CASSSFKGVASYEQYF. For the CDR3, the DNA is TGTGCCAGCAGCTCTTTTAAGGGGGTTGCGTCCTACGAGCAGTACTTC.

V gene TRBV28 combines with J gene TRBJ2-2; no clear D. Trimming took off 6 bases at V and 5 bases at J, with 4 bases between the two ends. From germline, CDR1 is MDHEN and CDR2 SYDVKM. CDR3 length: 11 residues. The chain's CDR3 is CASRTTGELFF. In DNA form, the CDR3 reads TGTGCCAGCAGAACGACCGGGGAGCTGTTTTTT. Based on the CDR3 plus reference TRBV28 and TRBJ2-2, the full variable domain is DVKVTQSSRYLVKRTGEKVFLECVQDMDHENMFWYRQDPGLGLRLIYFSYDVKMKEKGDIPEGYSVSREKKERFSLILESASTNQTSMYLCASRTTGELFFGEGSRLTVL.

The chain uses TRBV12-3 or TRBV12-4 and TRBJ2-1; D unclear. V shed 6 bases and J shed 5 bases, with 17 bases lying between them. The CDR3 spans 15 residues. The CDR3 region has the DNA TGTGCCAGCAGCCGGCTTGGGCCCTACAACAATGAGCAGTTCTTC. It encodes CASSRLGPYNNEQFF.

The table lists this clonotype with a few counts. This chain links TRBV15 with TRBJ1-5, with 7 bases fitting TRBD1. This CDR3 contains 15 residues. Trimming removed 0 bases from V and 2 bases from J; junction bases left unmatched: 1. Germline CDR1 reads LNHNV; CDR2 reads YYDKDF (reference sequence). The CDR3 reads CATSRDTGGNQPQHF. The CDR3, as DNA: TGTGCCACCAGCAGAGATACAGGGGGCAATCAGCCCCAGCATTTT.

This clonotype has ten or more counts. The J gene is TRBJ1-1, the V gene TRBV7-2, with TRBD1 matching 7 bases. The V gene's germline CDR1 is SGHTA and CDR2 FQGNSA. This CDR3 has 14 residues. Trimming cost V 1 base and J 4 bases; bases outside gene matches: 3. In nucleotides, the CDR3 is TGTGCCAGCAGCTTAGATCCAGGGGGCACTGAAGCTTTCTTT. This translates into CASSLDPGGTEAFF.

This clonotype has only a few counts. The rearrangement joins TRBV2 to TRBJ1-5; D possibly corresponds to TRBD1 (6 bases). The V end was cut by 5 bases, the J end by 3 bases, with 17 bases between. Germline V gene data show CDR1 as SNHLY and CDR2 as FYNNEI. This CDR3 is 16 amino acids long. CDR3 nucleotide sequence: TGTGCCAGCAGTAAACAACAGGGTCTTGCCAATCAGCCCCAGCATTTT. Its protein product is CASSKQQGLANQPQHF.

This clonotype was counted ten times or more. The chain links TRBV12-3 or TRBV12-4 to TRBJ2-6, with TRBD1 as a possible D gene (6 bases). V was clipped by 6 bases and J by 4 bases, with 13 bases between them. CDR3 length equals 15 residues. The CDR3 sequence: CASRRTGKGANVLTF. CDR3 DNA: TGTGCCAGCAGACGCACAGGGAAAGGGGCCAACGTCCTGACTTTC.

This clonotype turned up a few times. The chain joins TRBV20-1 to TRBJ2-3; the match to TRBD2 covers 11 bases. Germline CDR1 reads DFQATT; CDR2 reads SNEGSKA (reference sequence). CDR3 length equals 19 residues. V lost 5 bases and J lost 0; bases outside the gene matches: 16. CDR3 in amino acids: CSAFCLLAGEPCSTDTQYF. CDR3 nucleotides: TGCAGTGCTTTTTGCCTACTAGCGGGGGAACCCTGTAGCACAGATACGCAGTATTTT.

The chain is built from TRBV5-1 and TRBJ2-7; D could derive from TRBD1 or TRBD2 (5 bases each). Trimming took off 2 bases at V and 7 bases at J, with 22 bases between the two ends. The CDR3 contains 16 residues. Looked up from germline, CDR1 is SGHRS and CDR2 is YFSETQ. The CDR3: CASSFLGRVRVWEQYF. The CDR3 DNA reads as TGCGCCAGCAGCTTTCTTGGCAGGGTGCGGGTGTGGGAGCAGTACTTC.

This clonotype was seen a handful of times. This sequence joins TRBV5-1 and TRBJ1-2; TRBD1 matches at 7 bases. This CDR3 region has 15 residues. The ends lost 0 bases at V and 6 bases at J; junction bases unmatched: 8. Germline CDR1 is SGHRS and CDR2 is YFSETQ. The CDR3 bases are TGCGCCAGCAGCTTGGAGACAGGGAGATGGAATGGCTACACCTTC. Its translation is CASSLETGRWNGYTF.

The CDR3 coding sequence is TGTGCCATCAGTCCCGGGACAGGGAACATTCAGTACTTC. Its translation is CAISPGTGNIQYF. The J gene is TRBJ2-4, the V gene TRBV10-3; 9 nucleotides align to TRBD1. CDR3 length equals 13 residues. V lost 5 bases to trimming and J lost 7 bases; unmatched junction nucleotides: 3. Germline V gives CDR1 ENHRY, CDR2 SYGVKD.

The V gene is TRBV7-3, the J gene TRBJ2-5; 12 bases align to TRBD2. The CDR3 is 15 residues long. V trimming: 3 bases; J trimming: 5 bases; junction bases outside the gene matches: 4. Germline values: CDR1 SGHTA, CDR2 FQGTGA. Written as DNA, the CDR3 is TGTGCCAGCAGCTTCGCCGGGACTAGCGGGGAGACCCAGTACTTC. As protein: CASSFAGTSGETQYF. Together with reference TRBV7-3 and TRBJ2-5, the CDR3 gives the full variable domain: GAGVSQTPSNKVTEKGKYVELRCDPISGHTALYWYRQSLGQGPEFLIYFQGTGAADDSGLPNDRFFAVRPEGSVSTLKIQRTERGDSAVYLCASSFAGTSGETQYFGPGTRLLVL.

Only a few counts were recorded for this clonotype. V is TRBV20-1 and J is TRBJ1-5, with unresolved D. Trimming took off 1 base at V and 2 bases at J, with 12 bases between the two ends. The CDR3 has 15 amino acids. Germline-derived CDR1 and CDR2 are DFQATT and SNEGSKA (reference sequence). CDR3 DNA sequence: TGCAGTGCTAGAGGGACTACTAGGGGCAATCAGCCCCAGCATTTT. Protein: CSARGTTRGNQPQHF.

The gene calls are TRBV20-1 and TRBJ2-4, with TRBD2 as a possible D gene (7 bases). Trimming took off 0 bases at V and 0 bases at J, with 18 bases between the two ends. Germline V gene lookup returns CDR1 DFQATT and CDR2 SNEGSKA (reference sequence). The CDR3 is 18 amino acids. This CDR3 is CSAREQGGVLLAKNIQYF. DNA of the CDR3: TGCAGTGCTAGAGAACAGGGAGGGGTGCTACTAGCCAAAAACATTCAGTACTTC.

This clonotype showed up just a few times. The chain couples TRBV29-1 to TRBJ2-5; the D gene is possibly TRBD2 (7 bases). V was clipped by 3 bases and J by 5 bases, with 16 bases between them. Germline-derived CDR1 and CDR2 are SQVTM and ANQGSEA. The CDR3 totals 14 residues. Here the CDR3 DNA reads TGCAGCGTTGATGAAGGGGGGGCAGGTGAGACCCAGTACTTC. Translation: CSVDEGGAGETQYF.

The chain couples TRBV12-3 or TRBV12-4 to TRBJ2-7; D is possibly TRBD2 (5 bases). V was trimmed by 3 bases and J by 4 bases, leaving 16 bases between them. The CDR3 covers 15 residues. In DNA, the CDR3 is TGTGCCAGCAGTTTCTCTTCTTGGGGAGAGTACGAGCAGTACTTC. Its translation: CASSFSSWGEYEQYF.

This clonotype was found many times. The V call is TRBV5-1, the J call TRBJ2-1; D is unclear. Germline V lookup: CDR1 SGHRS, CDR2 YFSETQ. CDR3 length: 11 amino acids. Trimming took 0 bases from V and 8 from J, leaving 3 bases between them. CDR3 in DNA: TGCGCCAGCAGCTTGGCTTATGAGCAGTTCTTC. This gives the protein CASSLAYEQFF.

The V and J genes are TRBV12-3 or TRBV12-4 and TRBJ2-7; D uncertain. Trimming removed 3 bases from V and 1 base from J, with 13 bases in between. The CDR3 loop spans 15 amino acids. As DNA, the CDR3 is TGTGCCAGCAGTTTTCGTGATCTCGGTTCCTACGAGCAGTACTTC. Translated: CASSFRDLGSYEQYF.

This clonotype has just a few counts. This chain joins TRBV4-1 and TRBJ2-7, with D perhaps matching TRBD1 or TRBD2 (6 bases each). Germline V gene sequence: CDR1 MGHRA, CDR2 YSYEKL. This CDR3 comprises 15 residues. V shed 4 bases and J shed 4 bases, with 17 bases lying between them. CDR3 DNA: TGCGCCAGCAGCCGGGGGGCAGCGTGGGAGTACGAGCAGTACTTC. This encodes CASSRGAAWEYEQYF.